The sequence of this TCR beta chain was determined in a study of somatic mutations in cytotoxic T cells in rheumatoid arthritis. In the study overall: Patients gave 30 ml EDTA peripheral blood immediately after diagnosis, prior to starting treatment. Selected T-cell populations stained with V beta antibodies were isolated by flow sorting to nearly 100% purity; these included V beta1+ cells subjected to TCRB sequencing. Notes on the study in general: Within 8 of 65 patients, the single biggest CD8+ clone made up more than 20% of CD8+ cells. CD8+ clonality increased with age in rheumatoid arthritis patients but not in healthy controls.

This clone appeared once. What it binds is unknown. V lost 3 bases, J lost 2 bases, and 14 bases lay in between. The germline V gene has CDR1 SGHVS and CDR2 FQNEAQ. This CDR3 region has 15 residues. Sequencing was performed with immunoSEQ multiplex PCR; in TCRdb, only in-frame clones are kept and a portion is missing. This table has fewer than 20,000 clones, approximately 80% appearing once. The TCR comes from an adult with rheumatoid arthritis. The chain combines TRBV7-8 with TRBJ2-7; D remains unclear. Input material: CD8+ T cells sorted from blood. CDR3 protein: CASSFIDGTTYEQYF. CDR3 in DNA: TGTGCCAGCAGCTTCATCGACGGTACCACCTACGAGCAGTACTTC.